One sample yielded the 24 T cell receptor beta chains listed below, sequenced in a study of T cells in Graves' hyperthyroidism and ophthalmopathy (dated by TCRdb to the late 2010s). The library was produced with multiplex PCR. For sequencing, an Illumina HiSeq 2000 was employed. The TCR beta CDR3 regions were amplified from the RNA transcripts. The TCR CDR3 was subjected to a first round of RT-PCR using the HTBI primer set and the Qiagen OneStep RT-PCR kit. TCRdb took the public reads, trimmed them with fastp at Q25, ran MiXCR for clone calling and kept in-frame beta chains. Entries are consolidated by CDR3 protein sequence, retaining the most common genes and DNA. The sample yields a few hundred thousand distinct CDR3 sequences; about 16% were counted once. The top ten hold approximately 30% of the sample. Sample: blood. The receptors here all came from a woman aged 30 to 39 with Graves' ophthalmopathy.

This clonotype was seen many times. V gene TRBV28 combines with J gene TRBJ2-7, with TRBD2 as a possible D gene (7 bases). Per germline, CDR1 MDHEN and CDR2 SYDVKM. The CDR3 has 16 amino acids. The V and J ends lost 6 bases and 4 bases respectively, with 22 bases between them. The CDR3 sequence is CASRKGGASRQYEQYF. DNA of the CDR3: TGTGCCAGCAGAAAAGGGGGGGCTTCACGGCAGTACGAGCAGTACTTC.

This clonotype was counted ten times or more. This rearrangement joins TRBV3-1 to TRBJ2-5; D is perhaps TRBD1 (5 bases). In germline, CDR1 is LGHDT, CDR2 YNNKEL (reference sequence). Deletions cut 0 bases from V and 10 bases from J, with 12 bases between. This CDR3 has 13 residues. CDR3 coding DNA: TGTGCCAGCAGCCAAGAGGGGCAGCAACTCCAGTACTTC. Translated: CASSQEGQQLQYF.

The genes are TRBV6-5 and TRBJ2-1, with 9 bases aligning to TRBD2. V lost 2 bases and J lost 6; bases outside the gene matches: 5. Germline CDR1 MNHEY, CDR2 SVGAGI. This CDR3 is 15 amino acids long. The CDR3 nucleotides read TGTGCCAGCAGTTACACGACTAGCGGAGCCAATGAGCAGTTCTTC. This translates into CASSYTTSGANEQFF.

This clonotype has a count of ten or more. V gene TRBV24-1 combines with J gene TRBJ1-1, with 11 nucleotides matching TRBD1. CDR3 size: 20 residues. J lost 0 bases, V lost 7 bases, and 18 bases had no gene match. The germline CDR1 and CDR2 sequences are KGHDR and SFDVKD. The CDR3 bases are TGTGCCACCAGGAGCAATTATGGACAGGGGGCCTTTAAAATGAACACTGAAGCTTTCTTT. It is translated as CATRSNYGQGAFKMNTEAFF.

There are a few counts of this clonotype. The V call is TRBV19, the J call TRBJ2-2, with D perhaps matching TRBD2 (5 bases). Germline values: CDR1 LNHDA, CDR2 SQIVND (reference sequence). The CDR3 extends over 13 amino acids. Trimming pared 10 bases from V and 0 bases from J, leaving 9 bases between. In DNA form, the CDR3 reads TGTGCCATGGGTAGCGCGAACACCGGGGAGCTGTTTTTT. Protein: CAMGSANTGELFF.

This clonotype occurred a few times. J is TRBJ2-7 and V is TRBV7-2, with TRBD1 identical over 7 bases. V trimming: 0 bases; J trimming: 6 bases; junction bases outside the gene matches: 5. The CDR3 extends over 14 amino acids. Germline CDR1 and CDR2: SGHTA and FQGNSA. The CDR3 spells CASSLAGGWGEQYF. The CDR3, as DNA: TGTGCCAGCAGCTTAGCAGGGGGCTGGGGCGAGCAGTACTTC.

A note on this clonotype: An end of the junction does not agree with germline; a read error may underlie this. The rearrangement links TRBV12-3 or TRBV12-4 to TRBJ2-2, with D maybe TRBD2 (7 bases). This CDR3 is 15 amino acids long. CDR3 loop: CASRRGEGNTGEPFF. In DNA, the CDR3 is TGTGCCAGCAGGAGGGGGGAGGGTAACACCGGGGAGCCGTTTTTT.

The J gene is TRBJ1-5, the V gene TRBV10-3, with 7 nucleotides matching TRBD1. CDR1 and CDR2 (germline): ENHRY, SYGVKD. Trimming at V came to 3 bases and at J to 4 bases, leaving 6 bases not matched to a gene. The CDR3 spans 15 residues. DNA of the CDR3: TGTGCCATCAGTGAAACGGGACAGCAGAATCAGCCCCAGCATTTT. Translated, it gives CAISETGQQNQPQHF.

There are many counts of this clonotype. The V gene is TRBV27, the J gene TRBJ1-4, with D unclear. V was shortened by 4 bases and J by 4 bases, with 16 bases between the two germline ends. There are 16 residues in the CDR3. The V gene's germline CDR1 is MNHEY and CDR2 SMNVEV (reference sequence). This CDR3 reads CASSSKALTLNEKLFF. The CDR3 DNA sequence: TGTGCCAGCAGTTCGAAGGCCCTCACCCTTAATGAAAAACTGTTTTTT.

This clonotype was detected a few times. The rearrangement links TRBV19 to TRBJ2-1, with TRBD2 identical over 8 bases. The CDR3 covers 14 residues. In germline, CDR1 is LNHDA, CDR2 SQIVND (reference sequence). V shed 8 bases, J shed 0 bases, and the junction held 3 bases outside the gene matches. The CDR3 DNA is TGTGCCAGTTCGACTAGCGCCTCCTACAATGAGCAGTTCTTC. This encodes CASSTSASYNEQFF.

This clonotype occurred many times. The V call is TRBV5-1, the J call TRBJ2-7; 10 bases are a match to TRBD2. CDR3 length equals 16 residues. Germline CDR1 and CDR2: SGHRS and YFSETQ. Trimming cost V 2 bases and J 1 base; bases outside gene matches: 6. The CDR3 DNA is TGCGCCAGCAGCTTAGGTTCGACTAGCGGGTCCTACGAGCAGTACTTC. It yields the protein CASSLGSTSGSYEQYF.

Ten or more counts support this clonotype. The chain couples TRBV5-1 to TRBJ2-5, with D perhaps TRBD1 (7 bases). The CDR3 has 12 amino acids. Germline V gene data show CDR1 as SGHRS and CDR2 as YFSETQ. With 4 bases removed from V and 12 bases from J, the gap between germline ends came to 16 bases. The CDR3 reads CASSIRRGAEYF. Here the CDR3 DNA reads TGCGCCAGCAGCATCCGCAGGGGGGCGGAGTACTTC. Full variable domain (remainder filled in from reference TRBV5-1 and TRBJ2-5): KAGVTQTPRYLIKTRGQQVTLSCSPISGHRSVSWYQQTPGQGLQFLFEYFSETQRNKGNFPGRFSGRQFSNSRSEMNVSTLELGDSALYLCASSIRRGAEYFGPGTRLLVL.

This clonotype occurred many times. J is TRBJ2-3 and V is TRBV30, with D uncertain. This CDR3 has 11 residues. Trimming took 0 bases from V and 5 from J, leaving 3 bases between them. Germline V CDR1 and CDR2: GTSNPN, SVGIG (reference sequence). CDR3 region: CAWSVQDTQYF. In nucleotides, the CDR3 is TGTGCCTGGAGTGTACAAGATACGCAGTATTTT.

This clonotype was recorded many times. The junction departs from the called germline gene at one end, perhaps through a read error. This sequence joins TRBV3-1 and TRBJ2-2; D is possibly TRBD1 or TRBD2 (5 bases each). This CDR3 contains 15 residues. Germline V gene data show CDR1 as LGHDT and CDR2 as YNNKEL (reference sequence). The CDR3 sequence is CASTQLGANTGELFF. In DNA, the CDR3 is TGTGCCAGCACCCAACTAGGGGCTAACACCGGGGAGCTGTTTTTT.

With respect to this clonotype: An end of the junction does not agree with germline; a read error may underlie this. The chain recombines TRBV27 with TRBJ2-7; 8 bases are shared with TRBD1. CDR3 length: 14 residues. Per germline, CDR1 MNHEY and CDR2 SMNVEV (reference sequence). The CDR3 DNA follows: TGTGCCAGCAGTTTAGCAGGGGGCCTTTACGAGCAGCACTTC. Translated, it gives CASSLAGGLYEQHF.

This clonotype was found a few times. V usage is TRBV2 and J usage is TRBJ1-5; tentatively, D is TRBD1 (6 bases). CDR1 and CDR2 (germline): SNHLY, FYNNEI. The CDR3 is 15 residues long. Trimming cost V 8 bases and J 4 bases, with 18 bases left between them. The CDR3 region is CASRGGPDLNQPQHF. CDR3 DNA sequence: TGTGCCAGCCGAGGGGGGCCGGATTTAAATCAGCCCCAGCATTTT. The whole variable domain, filled in from reference TRBV2 and TRBJ1-5, reads EPEVTQTPSHQVTQMGQEVILRCVPISNHLYFYWYRQILGQKVEFLVSFYNNEISEKSEIFDDQFSVERPDGSNFTLKIRSTKLEDSAMYFCASRGGPDLNQPQHFGDGTRLSIL.

This clonotype occurred a few times. V usage is TRBV6-2 or TRBV6-3 and J usage is TRBJ1-4; no definite D call. Trimming shortened V by 2 bases and J by 4 bases, and 8 bases separated the two germline ends. From germline, CDR1 is MNHEY and CDR2 SVGEGT. The CDR3 loop spans 14 amino acids. In DNA, the CDR3 is TGTGCCAGCAGTTACGGCGGCTATAATGAAAAACTGTTTTTT. Residues: CASSYGGYNEKLFF.

There are many counts of this clonotype. The chain carries TRBV2 and TRBJ1-2, with D possibly being TRBD1 (5 bases). The V end was cut by 2 bases, the J end by 5 bases, with 6 bases between. From germline, CDR1 is SNHLY and CDR2 FYNNEI. The CDR3 is 12 amino acids. CDR3 in DNA: TGTGCCAGCAGTGAACGGGGGTATGGCTACACCTTC. Translating gives CASSERGYGYTF.

This clonotype was observed a handful of times. This sequence joins TRBV27 and TRBJ1-1; D gene unclear. Germline values: CDR1 MNHEY, CDR2 SMNVEV (reference sequence). The CDR3 is 13 amino acids. Trimming pared 2 bases from V and 5 bases from J, leaving 9 bases between. The CDR3 loop reads CASSLQPGTEAFF. The CDR3, as DNA: TGTGCCAGCAGTTTACAACCGGGGACTGAAGCTTTCTTT.

This clonotype was counted only a few times. The V gene is TRBV7-3, the J gene TRBJ1-2; tentative D call: TRBD1 (5 bases). The V end lost 5 bases, the J end lost 5 bases, and 18 bases lay between the germline ends. Germline values: CDR1 SGHTA, CDR2 FQGTGA. The CDR3 sequence is 15 residues long. This chain's CDR3 is CASSPNADSHYGYTF. The CDR3 DNA reads TGTGCCAGCAGCCCCAACGCAGACAGCCATTATGGCTACACCTTC.

This clonotype was counted between two and nine times. The J gene is TRBJ2-7, the V gene TRBV27, with D possibly TRBD1 on 6 matching bases. The CDR3 has 15 residues. CDR1 is MNHEY and CDR2 is SMNVEV in the germline V gene (reference sequence). V was trimmed by 7 bases and J by 0 bases, leaving 16 bases between them. The CDR3: CASTPMTGSSYEQYF. CDR3 coding DNA: TGTGCCAGCACCCCGATGACAGGAAGCTCCTACGAGCAGTACTTC.

This clonotype occurred many times. The chain uses TRBV20-1 and TRBJ1-5, with D hard to call. V gave up 0 bases and J gave up 3 bases, with 18 bases separating them. CDR3 length: 17 amino acids. Germline assignment: CDR1 DFQATT and CDR2 SNEGSKA (reference sequence). CDR3 loop: CSARDFRGHSSNQPQHF. CDR3 in DNA: TGCAGTGCTAGAGATTTTCGTGGGCACAGTTCCAATCAGCCCCAGCATTTT.

This clonotype came up many times. The genes are TRBV28 and TRBJ1-5, with 8 bases fitting TRBD1. This CDR3 is 12 amino acids long. With 10 bases clipped from V and 6 bases from J, the junction kept 5 bases outside the gene matches. Germline CDR1 reads MDHEN; CDR2 reads SYDVKM. The CDR3 region has the DNA TGTGCCACCCGGACAGGGAGTCAGCCCCAGCATTTT. It translates to CATRTGSQPQHF.

At least ten counts were recorded for this clonotype. The chain couples TRBV6-1 to TRBJ1-1; 7 positions match TRBD1. Germline CDR1 and CDR2: MNHNS and SASEGT. The CDR3 covers 13 residues. The V and J ends lost 5 bases and 4 bases, in that order; junction bases with no gene match: 4. Here the CDR3 DNA reads TGTGCCAGCAGTCCCGGGACAGCCACTGAAGCTTTCTTT. Its protein product is CASSPGTATEAFF.